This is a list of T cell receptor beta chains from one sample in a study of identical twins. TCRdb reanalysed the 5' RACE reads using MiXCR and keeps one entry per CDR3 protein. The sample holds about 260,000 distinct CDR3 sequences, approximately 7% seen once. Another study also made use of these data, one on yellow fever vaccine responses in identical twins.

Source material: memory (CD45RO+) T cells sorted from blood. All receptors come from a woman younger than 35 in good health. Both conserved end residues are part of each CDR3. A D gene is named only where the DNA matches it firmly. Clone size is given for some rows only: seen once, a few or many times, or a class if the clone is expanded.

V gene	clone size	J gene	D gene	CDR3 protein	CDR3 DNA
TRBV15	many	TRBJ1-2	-	CATSRAGTYGYTF	TGTGCCACCAGCAGGGCAGGAACCTATGGCTACACCTTC
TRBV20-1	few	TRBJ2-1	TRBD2	CSAQTRTSGYNEQFF	TGCAGTGCGCAAACTAGGACTAGCGGTTACAATGAGCAGTTCTTC
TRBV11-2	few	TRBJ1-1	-	CAIGRGATEAFF	TGTGCCATTGGACGGGGGGCCACTGAAGCTTTCTTT
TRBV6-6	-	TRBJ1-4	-	CASSYNEKLFF	TGTGCCAGCAGTTACAACGAAAAACTGTTTTTT
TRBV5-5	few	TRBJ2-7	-	CASSLIRGLVYEQYF	TGTGCCAGCAGCTTGATCAGGGGACTGGTTTACGAGCAGTACTTC
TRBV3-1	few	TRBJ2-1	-	CASSQVIRGIDQFF	TGTGCCAGCAGCCAAGTAATTCGCGGGATCGACCAGTTCTTC
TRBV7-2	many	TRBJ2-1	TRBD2	CASSLGTARGGNEQFF	TGTGCCAGCAGCTTAGGTACTGCGCGGGGGGGAAATGAGCAGTTCTTC
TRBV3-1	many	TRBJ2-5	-	CASSQVVETQYF	TGTGCCAGCAGCCAAGTGGTAGAGACCCAGTACTTC
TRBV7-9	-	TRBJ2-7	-	CASSLGGGGLYYEQYF	TGTGCCAGCAGCTTAGGAGGAGGGGGGCTATACTACGAGCAGTACTTC
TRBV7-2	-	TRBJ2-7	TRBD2	CASSPLAGGREQYF	TGTGCCAGCAGCCCACTAGCGGGAGGGCGGGAGCAGTACTTC
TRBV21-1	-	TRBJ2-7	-	CASSTPPGDRPVYEQYF	TGTGCCAGCAGCACGCCCCCCGGGGACAGACCTGTCTACGAGCAGTACTTC
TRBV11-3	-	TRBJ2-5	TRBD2	CASSLSGLAGETQYF	TGTGCCAGCAGCTTATCCGGACTAGCGGGGGAGACCCAGTACTTC